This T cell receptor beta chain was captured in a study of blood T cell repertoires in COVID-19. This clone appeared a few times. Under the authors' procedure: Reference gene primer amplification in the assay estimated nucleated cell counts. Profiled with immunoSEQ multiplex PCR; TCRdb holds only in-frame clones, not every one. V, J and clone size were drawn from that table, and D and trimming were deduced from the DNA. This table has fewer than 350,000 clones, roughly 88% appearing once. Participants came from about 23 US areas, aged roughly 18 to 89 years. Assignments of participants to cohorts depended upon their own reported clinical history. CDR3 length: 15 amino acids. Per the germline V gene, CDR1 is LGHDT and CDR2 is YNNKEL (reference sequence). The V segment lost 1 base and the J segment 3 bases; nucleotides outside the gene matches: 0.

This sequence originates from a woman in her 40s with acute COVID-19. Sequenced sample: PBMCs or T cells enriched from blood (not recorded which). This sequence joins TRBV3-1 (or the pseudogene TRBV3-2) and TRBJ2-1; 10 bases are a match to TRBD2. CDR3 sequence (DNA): TGTGCCAGCAGCCAAGCTAGCGGGAGCTACAATGAGCAGTTCTTC. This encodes CASSQASGSYNEQFF.